This T cell receptor (beta chain) was captured in a study of blood T cells in healthy people across ages (dated by TCRdb to between 2014 and 2016). Context from the whole study: Template switching captured roughly one uniquely barcoded TCR beta cDNA molecule per two T cells in model experiments. To avoid experimental bias, donors of different ages were spread randomly across the sequencing lanes. Two additional independent replicas of 1 million unique cDNA reads from the same blood draw were analyzed for two donors (one aged 18 to 30 and one aged 80 or older). Using deep sequencing normalized with unique cDNA molecular identifiers, the study measured how TCR beta repertoire diversity changes with age. The donors were divided into four age groups: young (average roughly 17 years), middle-aged (approximately 41), aged (about 56) and long-lived (roughly 88).

At the junction V is shortened by 6 bases and J by 3 bases; bases outside the gene matches: 12. CDR1 and CDR2 (MDHEN, SYDVKM) derive from the germline V gene. Spanning cysteine to phenylalanine, the CDR3 consists of 16 amino acids. Solely the CDR3 DNA is kept, with 48 bases framed from the first base. Systemically healthy Caucasian individuals from Russia, some 40 in total and aged about 6 to 95 years, were included as donors. Roughly 9 milliliters of peripheral blood were drawn from each donor into EDTA-treated Vacutainer tubes. Ficoll-Paque density-gradient centrifugation was used to isolate PBMCs, with at least 6.5 million per sample. Trizol reagent was used to extract total RNA from the PBMCs, yielding at least 6 micrograms per sample. For every donor, an aliquot of PBMCs went through flow cytometry to measure the percentages of naive CD45RAhigh/CD27high T cells. The library relied on 5' RACE. The second PCR ran for about 6 to 11 cycles and used a J-beta primer mix along with a sample-barcoded 5' primer. A template-switch 5' adaptor carrying 12 random nucleotides introduced a unique molecular identifier onto each TCR beta cDNA molecule. Each sample yielded at least 3 million CDR3-containing paired-end reads. All of the RNA was converted into first-strand cDNA using the Mint cDNA synthesis kit, with a TRBC-specific oligonucleotide serving as the primer. Following uracil-DNA glycosylase treatment, a first 18-cycle PCR with universal primers M1SS and BC2_uni_R was performed on all cDNA. Per the authors' processing: Normalization of each sample was performed by random selection of 1 million high-quality reads, each carrying a distinct molecular identifier. Reads sharing molecular identifiers were discarded rather than binned into consensus sequences. MiTCR, set to a Q25 quality threshold and the strictest error-elimination algorithm, was used for CDR3 identification, clonotype clustering and error correction. Lower-bound total TCR beta diversity was estimated with a nonparametric unseen species model using Euler transformation. Using fastp at Q25 and MiXCR, TCRdb reprocessed the public reads and kept productive beta chains. Here each entry gathers all rows of one CDR3 protein and keeps the most common genes and DNA. TCRdb's processing, not the authors', yielded these V and J calls. For this sample there are roughly 1.9 million distinct CDR3 sequences; about two fifths appear just once. The biggest ten clones account for roughly 24% of the sample.

Broad study findings and their caveats: Compared with the aged group, the long-lived group had more naive CD4+ T cells, fewer expanded clones and increased TCR diversity, a pattern suggesting age selection. Observed TCR beta diversity correlated strongly with the percentage of naive T cells measured by flow cytometry. Estimates of total diversity based on one million sequenced T cells were regarded as lower bounds and as underestimates. The CMV infection status of donors was not known, potentially confounding age-related changes in expanded clonotypes. Since profiling was done on bulk unsorted PBMCs, naive and antigen-experienced compartments could not be conclusively compared. Observed TCR beta diversity per million T cells fell roughly linearly with age, and a significant reduction was already apparent by age roughly 41.

As to this clonotype: No cognate antigen has been identified for it. Base qualities are not provided; no much larger clone lies one nucleotide away.

This clonotype was obtained from a human donor in good health. The chain links TRBV28 with TRBJ2-7, with 9 junctional bases fitting TRBD1. The sequenced sample was blood. CDR3 reads: CASSPNTGTGYYEQYF. DNA sequence: TGTGCCAGCAGCCCGAATACCGGGACAGGGTACTACGAGCAGTACTTC.